The rows below give T cell receptor beta chains drawn from one sample of a study of cytomegalovirus exposure and HLA in healthy donors. Profiled with immunoSEQ multiplex PCR; TCRdb holds only in-frame clones, not every one. This sample has 100,000 to 150,000 clones, with about 80% found just once. The sequenced sample was PBMCs. The receptors come from a woman between 50 and 59 years old in good health and CMV-seropositive. Each CDR3 is given without its conserved first and last residue. Each record gives: V gene, CDR3 protein.

>TRBV19
ASSMVSDAGELF
>TRBV5-4
ASSRGGGPSGGVYNEQF
>TRBV30
AWSVPGLLIVEAF
>TRBV30
AWSVMGAGGARGYT
>TRBV2
ASSEMRAGGREQF
>TRBV2
ATRTTGTEAF
>TRBV5-1
ASSSAGTGAGNTEAF
>TRBV27
ASSLWTGYNEQF
>TRBV19
ASSIESNQPQH
>TRBV9
ASSGVGGNEQY
>TRBV18
ASSPAGTSGGAREQF
>TRBV9
ASSVSGGEYTEAF
>TRBV11-3
ASSELAGELVTQY
>TRBV18
ASSPSQGGGDGYT
>TRBV15
ATSIDRGGGFGSSYNSPLH
>TRBV6-1
ASSERAYNEQF
>TRBV19
ASSTLDRVNEKLF
>TRBV29-1
SVEFKTRGHPYNEQF
>TRBV27
ASSLTPGMYEQY
>TRBV30
AWRPQAVTGELF
>TRBV4-1
ASSWGQPTNEKLF
>TRBV30
AWSGIGVSGYT
>TRBV7-8
ASSRQGIRTDTQY
>TRBV19
AGEPGQGEGDTQY
>TRBV9
ASSPRIEGYTQY
>TRBV11-2
ASLGGLYEQY
>TRBV2
ASSTRDRRFSYGYT
>TRBV5-1
ASSFEGANTEAF
>TRBV4-1
ASSQSRTSGPYNEQF
>TRBV7-2
ASSWTSVRFDEQF
>TRBV10-3
AISTGGDGYT
>TRBV27
ASRRGGQGRRGYT
>TRBV4-1
ASSPRTSGSSYNEQF
>TRBV9
ASSVGPRTGLYGYT
>TRBV5-1
ASSLATAQETQY
>TRBV4-3
ASSQVPGPTDTQY
>TRBV6-1
ASSPPTVSNQPQH
>TRBV9
ASSVSPFTGETEAF
>TRBV7-8
ASSLTGTGEAF
>TRBV4-2
ASAEHDGSQYNQPQH
>TRBV5-1
ASSLDQGPDTQY
>TRBV27
ASSLGTSGRYNEQF
>TRBV6-6
ASSYNADSLETQY
>TRBV27
ASSLSNGETSYEQY
>TRBV4-1
ASSQEIHQEKLF
>TRBV30
AWFKQGALETQY